The 13 T cell receptor beta chains below were found in one sample sequenced in a study of CD8+ T cells in alopecia areata. Sequencing relied on a cDNA template that was reverse transcribed from extracted RNA. Repertoires were generated with immunoSEQ multiplex PCR, while TCRdb's copy carries only in-frame clones and drops some. The sample contains around 1,500 clones, none of them singletons. Sequencing input: skin. The receptors were sampled from a C3H/HeJ mouse with alopecia areata. Mice of this strain are of MHC haplotype H2-k.

Remarks on this clone: The germline and genes are mouse ones. The read ends 4 residues before the CDR3 terminus; that terminus is restored from the germline J gene. The V gene is TRBV29, the J gene TRBJ2-4; 11 nucleotides align to TRBD1. CDR3 length: 16 amino acids. CDR1 is MSHET and CDR2 is SYDVDS in the germline V gene. Incomplete CDR3 DNA: TGTGCTAGCAGTTTATCTCCGGACAGGGGGCGAAAC. It is translated as CASSLSPDRGRN. The full CDR3 protein is CASSLSPDRGRNTLYF. Full variable domain (missing parts from reference TRBV29 and TRBJ2-4): DMKVTQMPRYLIKRMGENVLLECGQDMSHETMYWYRQDPGLGLQLIYISYDVDSNSEGDIPKGYRVSRKKREHFSLILDSAKTNQTSVYFCASSLSPDRGRNTLYFGAGTRLSVL.

This clone has just a few counts. All gene names here are mouse names. The sequenced fragment ends 4 residues before the CDR3 boundary, so the rest is inferred from the germline J gene. V and J are TRBV1 and TRBJ2-4; D is uncertain. The CDR3 sequence is 14 residues long. The germline V and J ends were trimmed by 0 bases and 0 bases, with 4 bases remaining between them. Germline CDR1 NSQYPW, CDR2 LRSPGD (reference sequence). The DNA read from the CDR3 is TGCACCTGCAGTGCAGAGGGTAGTCAAAAC. It is translated as CTCSAEGSQN. The entire CDR3 protein is CTCSAEGSQNTLYF.

The table lists this clone with many counts. The gene names given are mouse names. The read falls 4 residues short of the CDR3 end, and the missing part is taken from the germline J gene. This specimen includes other DNA sequences encoding the same CDR3. V is TRBV5 and J is TRBJ2-7; 8 nucleotides match TRBD1. CDR3 size: 12 residues. CDR1 is LGHNA and CDR2 is YNLKQL in the germline V gene (reference sequence). The DNA read from the CDR3 is TGTGCCAGCAGCAACAGGGGGTAT. Its translation is CASSNRGY. From start to end, the CDR3 is CASSNRGYEQYF.

Many counts were recorded for this clone. Any gene name here is a mouse gene name. The CDR3 bases that were read are TGCACCTGCAGTGCAGTGACTACTAGTCAAAAC. Translated: CTCSAVTTSQN. The entire CDR3 protein reads CTCSAVTTSQNTLYF. The rearrangement links TRBV1 to TRBJ2-4; D is unclear. The CDR3 extends 4 residues past the end of the read, so its final part is completed from the germline J gene. CDR1 NSQYPW and CDR2 LRSPGD come from the germline V gene (reference sequence). CDR3 length: 15 residues. Trimming removed 1 base from V and 0 bases from J, with 8 bases in between.

This clone has at least ten counts. Mouse gene names apply. The read stops 3 residues short of the end of the CDR3; the missing end is completed from the germline J gene. The rearrangement joins TRBV1 to TRBJ1-6; 10 bases line up with TRBD1. TRBJ1-6 is classed as an ORF, of uncertain function. Germline-derived CDR1 and CDR2 are NSQYPW and LRSPGD (reference sequence). With V trimmed by 1 base and J by 8 bases, 5 bases remained unmatched. CDR3 length: 16 amino acids. CDR3: CTCSAVRDRGDSPLYF. The DNA read from the CDR3 is TGCACCTGCAGTGCAGTCCGGGACAGGGGTGATTCGCCC.

This clone was seen ten or more times. Mouse germline and gene names are used. The observed sequence ends 4 residues before the CDR3 terminus, with the missing tail filled in from the germline J gene. The chain has TRBV13-2 and TRBJ2-1; 7 bases map to TRBD2. CDR1 and CDR2 from the germline V gene are NNHNN and SYGAGS (reference sequence). There are 15 residues in the CDR3. V lost 1 base to trimming and J lost 1 base; unmatched junction nucleotides: 2. CDR3: CASGDPLGNYAEQFF. CDR3 bases read: TGTGCCAGCGGTGATCCACTGGGGAACTATGCT.

This clone was seen ten or more times. Gene names and germline refer to mouse. The read ends 4 residues early relative to the CDR3; the germline J gene fills the gap. J is TRBJ2-5 and V is TRBV29; D uncertain. V was clipped by 1 base and J by 2 bases, with 4 bases between them. The germline CDR1 and CDR2 sequences are MSHET and SYDVDS. The CDR3 covers 13 residues. The CDR3 loop is CASSLYSQDTQYF. CDR3 DNA (partial): TGTGCTAGCAGTTTATACAGCCAAGAC.

This clone has a count of ten or more. Genes and germline are mouse. Read data end 4 residues before the CDR3 end; the end is taken from the germline J gene. V and J are TRBV13-1 and TRBJ2-1; 8 positions agree with TRBD1. V trimming: 2 bases; J trimming: 6 bases; junction bases outside the gene matches: 1. Germline lookup yields CDR1 NSHNY and CDR2 SYGAGN. This CDR3 has 13 residues. Partial CDR3 DNA: TGTGCCAGCAGTGACAGGGGGCTTGCT. Protein: CASSDRGLA. In full, the CDR3 is CASSDRGLAEQFF.

This clone was seen only a few times. Gene labels here are mouse ones. The observed sequence ends 4 residues before the CDR3 terminus, with the missing tail filled in from the germline J gene. The gene calls are TRBV13-2 and TRBJ2-7, with 8 bases that match TRBD2. The germline gives CDR1 NNHNN, CDR2 SYGAGS (reference sequence). CDR3 length: 15 amino acids. V lost 0 bases, J lost 0 bases, and 2 bases stayed unmatched. The CDR3 spells CASGDDWGTSYEQYF. Partial CDR3 DNA: TGTGCCAGCGGTGATGACTGGGGGACCTCCTAT.

This clone came up many times. Genes and germline are mouse. The sequence runs out 3 residues before the end of the CDR3; the remainder is reconstructed from the germline J gene. The rearrangement joins TRBV1 to TRBJ1-6; no clear D gene. Being an ORF, TRBJ1-6 has a function that is uncertain. Trimming cost V 4 bases and J 0 bases, with 4 bases left between them. This CDR3 is 14 amino acids long. Germline V CDR1 and CDR2: NSQYPW, LRSPGD (reference sequence). The CDR3 loop reads CTCSDSSYNSPLYF. CDR3 DNA, as far as it was read: TGCACCTGCAGTGACAGTTCCTATAATTCGCCC.

This clone is labeled as medium-sized. The gene names here belong to mouse. Sequencing ends 4 residues short of the CDR3 end; the germline J gene provides the rest. J is TRBJ2-3 and V is TRBV13-1; 11 bases agree with TRBD2. Germline V CDR1 and CDR2: NSHNY, SYGAGN. The CDR3 is 17 residues long. Losses at the gene ends were 2 bases for V and 0 bases for J; bases not matched to a gene: 5. The CDR3 bases that were read are TGTGCCAGCAGTGACGGGACTGGGGGCTCTAGTGCAGAA. As protein: CASSDGTGGSSAE. The full CDR3 protein reads CASSDGTGGSSAETLYF.

Comment on this clone: Each gene name is a mouse one. The observed sequence ends 4 residues before the CDR3 terminus, with the missing tail filled in from the germline J gene. The gene calls are TRBV13-3 and TRBJ2-7, with TRBD1 matching 8 bases. V lost 2 bases to trimming and J lost 3 bases; unmatched junction nucleotides: 1. CDR1 and CDR2 from the germline V gene are NNHDY and SYVADS. The CDR3 spans 13 residues. The CDR3 spells CASSDTGGYEQYF. The sequenced CDR3 bases are TGTGCCAGCAGTGACACAGGGGGCTAT.

This clone was counted a few times. Germline and genes here are mouse. The read ends 4 residues shy of where the CDR3 ends; the end is completed using the germline J gene. This chain connects TRBV13-3 to TRBJ2-1; 9 nucleotides align to TRBD1. The CDR3 contains 15 residues. CDR1 and CDR2 from the germline V gene are NNHDY and SYVADS. The CDR3 sequence is CASSDAPGQGSEQFF. CDR3 DNA (partial): TGTGCCAGCAGTGACGCTCCGGGACAGGGATCT.